Shown below are 30 T cell receptor beta chains from a single sample sequenced in a study of T cell clonality in common variable immunodeficiency. The method was immunoSEQ multiplex PCR; TCRdb's version includes in-frame clones alone and lacks a portion of them. The table lists about 43,000 clones, no singletons, with about 1.9% in the top ten. The sample comprised peripheral blood mononuclear cells. All receptors derive from a person aged 18 to 75 in good health.

At least ten counts were recorded for this clone. The missing CDR3 end, 3 residues past where the read stops, is filled in from the germline J gene. The chain joins TRBV7-8 to TRBJ1-1; D not resolved. Deletions cut 1 base from V and 4 bases from J, with 7 bases between. CDR1 is SGHVS and CDR2 is FQNEAQ in the germline V gene. CDR3 size: 13 residues. The CDR3 loop reads CASSLEAVTEAFF. CDR3 DNA (partial): TGTGCCAGCAGCTTAGAGGCCGTCACTGAA.

This clone has a count of ten or more. The CDR3 end falls 3 residues outside the read, so it is completed with the germline J gene. The chain links TRBV7-6 to TRBJ2-5, with D unresolved. Germline assignment: CDR1 SGHVS and CDR2 FNYEAQ. V shed 5 bases and J shed 7 bases, with 11 bases lying between them. The CDR3 is made up of 12 amino acids. The CDR3 loop is CASSAQEATQYF. The sequenced CDR3 bases are TGTGCCAGCAGCGCCCAGGAAGCGACC.

In its sample, this clone was seen many times. From the germline J gene comes the end of the CDR3, since the read stops 3 residues before it. The chain uses TRBV19 and TRBJ1-4; 7 positions agree with TRBD1. V lost 4 bases and J lost 4; bases outside the gene matches: 9. The CDR3 covers 16 residues. Looked up from germline, CDR1 is LNHDA and CDR2 is SQIVND (reference sequence). CDR3 bases read: TGTGCCAGTAGTACTTTCGACAGGGCCATTAATGAAAAA. This gives the protein CASSTFDRAINEK. The CDR3 in full is CASSTFDRAINEKLFF.

This clone occurred many times. The read gets to within 3 residues of the CDR3 end, and the germline J gene fills in the rest. This chain uses TRBV30 with TRBJ1-4; D remains unclear. Trimming left V 1 base short and J 7 bases short, with 4 bases between. The CDR3 extends over 11 amino acids. Germline V gives CDR1 GTSNPN, CDR2 SVGIG (reference sequence). The part of the CDR3 DNA that was read is TGTGCCTGGAGTGAGGCTGAAAAA. Encoded protein: CAWSEAEK. The whole CDR3 sequence is CAWSEAEKLFF.

This clone occurred a few times. A read error may be the cause here, since a much bigger clone is one base away. The CDR3 extends 3 residues past the end of the read, so its final part is completed from the germline J gene. Other DNA sequences in the sample encode the same CDR3. The chain combines TRBV18 with TRBJ2-5; 7 bases are a match to TRBD2. V lost 4 bases and J lost 3; bases outside the gene matches: 8. CDR3 length: 15 amino acids. Per the germline V gene, CDR1 is KGHSH and CDR2 is LQKENI. This chain's CDR3 is CASSRELSGEETQYF. The sequenced CDR3 bases are TGTGCCAGCTCACGCGAACTAAGCGGGGAAGAGACC. Full variable domain (missing parts from reference TRBV18 and TRBJ2-5): NAGVMQNPRHLVRRRGQEARLRCSPMKGHSHVYWYRQLPEEGLKFMVYLQKENIIDESGMPKERFSAEFPKEGPSILRIQQVVRGDSAAYFCASSRELSGEETQYFGPGTRLLVL.

At least ten counts were recorded for this clone. The read falls 3 residues short of the CDR3 end, and the missing part is taken from the germline J gene. V is TRBV20-1 and J is TRBJ2-1; 9 nucleotides line up with TRBD2. This CDR3 is built from 17 residues. CDR1 DFQATT and CDR2 SNEGSKA come from the germline V gene (reference sequence). Trimming cost V 6 bases and J 1 base; bases outside gene matches: 13. CDR3: CSAEPPGLALSYNEQFF. CDR3 DNA (partial): TGCAGTGCCGAACCACCTGGACTAGCGCTATCCTACAATGAG.

Many counts were recorded for this clone. Coverage ceases 3 residues before the CDR3 finishes, and the germline J gene fills in the end. The V and J genes are TRBV19 and TRBJ2-3; 10 nucleotides line up with TRBD2. Germline V lookup: CDR1 LNHDA, CDR2 SQIVND (reference sequence). This CDR3 is 15 amino acids long. Germline trimming cut 7 bases from V and 2 bases from J; bases unmatched to any gene: 6. The CDR3 spells CASTLAGVFTDTQYF. CDR3 bases read: TGTGCCAGTACCCTAGCGGGAGTTTTCACAGATACG.

This clone was recorded at least ten times. CDR3 DNA (partial): TGTGCCAGCAGCAGGGATTTAGCGGGCAAAGAGACC. Encoded protein: CASSRDLAGKET. The full-length CDR3 reads as CASSRDLAGKETQYF. This rearrangement joins TRBV7-3 to TRBJ2-5, with 7 bases matching TRBD2. The read terminates 3 residues before the CDR3 end, so the remaining end is supplied by the germline J gene. The CDR3 totals 15 residues. The J segment lost 3 bases and the V segment lost 5 bases, leaving 9 bases of the junction unmatched. Germline CDR1 reads SGHTA; CDR2 reads FQGTGA.

This clone was detected many times. The sequenced fragment ends 3 residues before the CDR3 boundary, so the rest is inferred from the germline J gene. The V call is TRBV20-1, the J call TRBJ1-6, with D maybe TRBD1 (6 bases). The length of the CDR3 is 16 residues. Germline V lookup: CDR1 DFQATT, CDR2 SNEGSKA (reference sequence). Deletions cut 6 bases from V and 0 bases from J, with 15 bases between. CDR3 DNA (partial): TGCAGTGCCCGCACAGGGACAAGCTCCTATAATTCACCC. Translation gives CSARTGTSSYNSP. The whole CDR3 protein reads CSARTGTSSYNSPLHF.

This clone was seen at least ten times. The read stops 3 residues short of the end of the CDR3; the missing end is completed from the germline J gene. The chain recombines TRBV7-2 with TRBJ2-1; 8 bases align to TRBD1. The CDR3 consists of 15 residues. CDR1 is SGHTA, CDR2 FQGNSA, per germline. With 6 bases clipped from V and 4 bases from J, the junction kept 8 bases outside the gene matches. The CDR3 loop is CASSLGTGPYNEQFF. The CDR3 bases that were read are TGTGCCAGCAGTCTGGGGACAGGACCATACAATGAG. The variable domain in full, completed from reference TRBV7-2 and TRBJ2-1, reads GAGVSQSPSNKVTEKGKDVELRCDPISGHTALYWYRQSLGQGLEFLIYFQGNSAPDKSGLPSDRFSAERTGGSVSTLTIQRTQQEDSAVYLCASSLGTGPYNEQFFGPGTRLTVL.

This clone was seen a handful of times. The read terminates 3 residues ahead of where the CDR3 ends, so the germline J gene completes it. The chain combines TRBV19 with TRBJ2-7; tentative D call: TRBD2 (6 bases). With 6 bases removed from V and 6 bases from J, the gap between germline ends came to 18 bases. The CDR3 loop spans 14 amino acids. From germline, CDR1 is LNHDA and CDR2 SQIVND (reference sequence). Incomplete CDR3 DNA: TGTGCCAGTAGCCCGGGACTTGGTCAGCGCGAG. It codes for CASSPGLGQRE. The whole CDR3 protein reads CASSPGLGQREQYF.

This clone has a count of ten or more. Read data end 3 residues before the CDR3 end; the end is taken from the germline J gene. The chain uses TRBV30 and TRBJ2-5; perhaps TRBD2 as D (5 bases). The CDR3 runs 13 residues. CDR1 is GTSNPN and CDR2 is SVGIG in the germline V gene (reference sequence). V was shortened by 3 bases and J by 2 bases, with 10 bases between the two germline ends. CDR3 protein: CAWRAGLQETQYF. CDR3 DNA, as far as it was read: TGTGCCTGGAGGGCGGGCCTACAAGAGACC.

This clone was detected a few times. A junction boundary mismatches the germline segment, possibly from a read error. The CDR3 end falls 3 residues outside the read, so it is completed with the germline J gene. The J gene is TRBJ2-1, the V gene TRBV10-3; 11 nucleotides match TRBD2. From germline, CDR1 is ENHRY and CDR2 SYGVKD. The CDR3 has 17 amino acids. The sequenced CDR3 bases are TGTCCCATCAGTGATTCCCCGGGACTAGCGGCAAACAATGAG. Its protein product is CPISDSPGLAANNE. The full-length CDR3 reads as CPISDSPGLAANNEQFF.

This clone was recorded many times. The sequence runs out 3 residues before the end of the CDR3; the remainder is reconstructed from the germline J gene. The chain joins TRBV30 to TRBJ1-1, with TRBD1 identical over 9 bases. Germline lookup yields CDR1 GTSNPN and CDR2 SVGIG (reference sequence). V shed 7 bases and J 4 bases; nucleotides not matched to a gene: 7. The CDR3 consists of 13 residues. This CDR3 is CALTGGLATEAFF. The covered CDR3 bases are TGTGCCTTAACAGGGGGCCTGGCCACTGAA.

This clone was counted ten times or more. The read ends 3 residues shy of where the CDR3 ends; the end is completed using the germline J gene. The chain recombines TRBV19 with TRBJ2-5, with TRBD2 identical over 7 bases. Per the germline V gene, CDR1 is LNHDA and CDR2 is SQIVND (reference sequence). Trimming removed 0 bases from V and 2 bases from J; junction bases left unmatched: 6. The length of the CDR3 is 16 residues. The DNA read from the CDR3 is TGTGCCAGTAGTATAGATGCAAGCGGGGATCAAGAGACC. Its protein product is CASSIDASGDQET. The whole CDR3 protein is CASSIDASGDQETQYF.

This clone has a count of ten or more. The read is 3 residues too short to cover the CDR3 end, so that end is filled in from the germline J gene. V usage is TRBV5-8 and J usage is TRBJ2-1, with 9 positions matching TRBD2. J gave up 8 bases and V 4 bases, and 7 bases lay outside the gene matches. Per germline, CDR1 SGHTS and CDR2 YDEGEE. The CDR3 consists of 14 residues. The chain's CDR3 is CASSDGRGGHEQFF. Partial CDR3 DNA: TGTGCCAGCAGCGACGGGCGGGGGGGCCATGAG. The variable domain in full, with the rest retrieved from reference TRBV5-8 and TRBJ2-1, is EAGVTQSPTHLIKTRGQQATLRCSPISGHTSVYWYQQALGLGLQFLLWYDEGEERNRGNFPPRFSGRQFPNYSSELNVNALELEDSALYLCASSDGRGGHEQFFGPGTRLTVL.

This clone occurred a few times. The sequence runs out 3 residues before the end of the CDR3; the remainder is reconstructed from the germline J gene. The rearrangement links TRBV20-1 to TRBJ2-5; 9 bases are a match to TRBD1. Looked up from germline, CDR1 is DFQATT and CDR2 is SNEGSKA (reference sequence). The ends lost 5 bases at V and 2 bases at J; junction bases unmatched: 12. This CDR3 contains 16 residues. Here the CDR3 reads CSAPDAMTGGQETQYF. CDR3 DNA (partial): TGCAGTGCTCCTGACGCTATGACAGGGGGTCAAGAGACC.

This clone was picked up a small number of times. The read ends 3 residues shy of where the CDR3 ends; the end is completed using the germline J gene. The V and J genes are TRBV30 and TRBJ2-5; D is possibly TRBD2 (6 bases). CDR3 size: 15 residues. Germline-derived CDR1 and CDR2 are GTSNPN and SVGIG (reference sequence). V lost 0 bases and J 1 base, leaving 12 bases between the germline ends. CDR3 DNA (partial): TGTGCCTGGAGTGTGCCCGGACTAAGCCAAGAGACC. Encoded protein: CAWSVPGLSQET. The entire CDR3 sequence reads CAWSVPGLSQETQYF.

This clone has a count of ten or more. The read finishes 3 residues shy of the CDR3 end, and the germline J gene is used to complete it. The chain links TRBV20-1 to TRBJ1-3; D is ambiguous. V dropped 6 bases and J dropped 0 bases, with 27 bases sitting between them. The CDR3 has 19 amino acids. Germline V gene lookup returns CDR1 DFQATT and CDR2 SNEGSKA (reference sequence). The CDR3 DNA, read in part, is TGCAGTGCACAGCCCCCTAATAAACAGTTTCCGTACTCTGGAAACACC. Its translation: CSAQPPNKQFPYSGNT. The entire CDR3 protein reads CSAQPPNKQFPYSGNTIYF.

This clone came up many times. The CDR3 end lies 3 residues beyond the end of the read and is filled in from the germline J gene. The sample carries other DNA sequences with the same CDR3. The V gene is TRBV2, the J gene TRBJ1-2; D may be TRBD1 (5 bases). V was trimmed by 8 bases and J by 6 bases, leaving 13 bases between them. The germline V gene encodes CDR1 SNHLY and CDR2 FYNNEI. The CDR3 consists of 12 residues. CDR3 DNA, as far as it was read: TGTGCCAGCGCCGGGGGAGTTGATGGC. Residues: CASAGGVDG. The CDR3, in full, reads CASAGGVDGYTF.

This clone occurred many times. The read terminates 3 residues ahead of where the CDR3 ends, so the germline J gene completes it. This chain joins TRBV19 and TRBJ2-5; D perhaps matches TRBD1 (6 bases). Germline V gene data show CDR1 as LNHDA and CDR2 as SQIVND (reference sequence). V was shortened by 4 bases and J by 6 bases, with 15 bases between the two germline ends. This CDR3 is built from 14 residues. The CDR3: CASSTGQTDQTQYF. Incomplete CDR3 DNA: TGTGCCAGTAGTACAGGACAGACTGACCAGACC.

This clone was seen repeatedly, ten times or more. The read terminates 3 residues before the CDR3 end, so the remaining end is supplied by the germline J gene. The rearrangement joins TRBV6-2 or TRBV6-3 to TRBJ1-6; D uncertain. CDR1 MNHEY and CDR2 SVGEGT come from the germline V gene. CDR3 size: 14 residues. Trimming shortened V by 8 bases and J by 8 bases, and 16 bases separated the two germline ends. The part of the CDR3 DNA that was read is TGTGCCAGCGCCCCCTGGGCAGAAGATTCACCC. Translation: CASAPWAEDSP. The whole CDR3 sequence reads CASAPWAEDSPLHF.

This clone was recorded many times. The read halts 3 residues ahead of the CDR3 end, with the missing end drawn from the germline J gene. The gene calls are TRBV19 and TRBJ2-4, with a possible D match to TRBD2 (7 bases). V lost 3 bases and J lost 2, with 14 bases in between. The germline V gene has CDR1 LNHDA and CDR2 SQIVND (reference sequence). This CDR3 spans 16 amino acids. This CDR3 reads CASSMGAGESKNIQYF. CDR3 DNA (partial): TGTGCCAGTAGTATGGGGGCGGGAGAATCCAAAAACATT.

This clone was found many times. The observed sequence ends 3 residues before the CDR3 terminus, with the missing tail filled in from the germline J gene. J is TRBJ2-4 and V is TRBV20-1, with 13 bases identical to TRBD2. CDR1 and CDR2 (germline): DFQATT, SNEGSKA (reference sequence). CDR3 length: 15 residues. After removal of 2 bases from V and 8 bases from J, the junction contained 6 bases not matched to a gene. The CDR3 spells CSARTSGGAPDIQYF. The CDR3 DNA, read in part, is TGCAGTGCTAGAACTAGCGGGGGGGCCCCAGACATT.

The table lists this clone with many counts. The read stops 3 residues short of the end of the CDR3; the missing end is completed from the germline J gene. V gene TRBV7-8 combines with J gene TRBJ2-5; the match to TRBD2 covers 15 bases. The CDR3 consists of 18 residues. Trimming removed 5 bases from V and 5 bases from J; junction bases left unmatched: 12. CDR1 and CDR2 (germline): SGHVS, FQNEAQ. The part of the CDR3 DNA that was read is TGTGCCAGCAGCCCCGGACTAGCGGGGGGGCAAGGGTGGGAGACC. Residues: CASSPGLAGGQGWET. The full CDR3 reads CASSPGLAGGQGWETQYF.

Concerning this clone itself: Sequencing ends 3 residues short of the CDR3 end; the germline J gene provides the rest. J is TRBJ1-5 and V is TRBV19, with D perhaps TRBD1 (6 bases). Trimming cost V 1 base and J 4 bases, with 11 bases left between them. The CDR3 has 15 residues. Germline V gives CDR1 LNHDA, CDR2 SQIVND (reference sequence). CDR3 residues: CASSIVARGNQPQHF. The part of the CDR3 DNA that was read is TGTGCCAGTAGTATAGTGGCCAGGGGAAATCAGCCC.

In this sample, this clone turned up many times. The CDR3 end falls 3 residues outside the read, so it is completed with the germline J gene. V gene TRBV4-2 combines with J gene TRBJ2-3; 11 bases align to TRBD2. This CDR3 comprises 17 residues. The J segment lost 4 bases and the V segment lost 3 bases, leaving 9 bases of the junction unmatched. CDR1 and CDR2 (germline): LGHNA, YNFKEQ. Partial CDR3 DNA: TGTGCCAGCAGCCAGGCAAGACCGGGACTAGCGGCAGATACG. This gives the protein CASSQARPGLAADT. The full CDR3 reads CASSQARPGLAADTQYF.

This clone was recorded many times. The CDR3 end falls 3 residues outside the read, so it is completed with the germline J gene. This sequence joins TRBV19 and TRBJ1-2; 8 bases map to TRBD1. The CDR3 length is 14 residues. Germline CDR1 and CDR2: LNHDA and SQIVND (reference sequence). The ends lost 8 bases at V and 3 bases at J; junction bases unmatched: 8. The part of the CDR3 DNA that was read is TGTGCCAGTGAAGACAGGGGAATCGACTATGGC. Amino acids: CASEDRGIDYG. In full, the CDR3 is CASEDRGIDYGYTF.

This clone was seen ten or more times. The CDR3 end falls 3 residues outside the read, so it is completed with the germline J gene. The chain combines TRBV2 with TRBJ2-2; possible D gene TRBD2, 6 bases. This CDR3 has 14 residues. V was shortened by 7 bases and J by 0 bases, with 9 bases between the two germline ends. Germline CDR1 SNHLY, CDR2 FYNNEI. CDR3 in amino acids: CASKGTANTGELFF. The sequenced CDR3 bases are TGTGCCAGCAAAGGGACTGCGAACACCGGGGAG.

Ten or more counts support this clone. The observed sequence ends 3 residues before the CDR3 terminus, with the missing tail filled in from the germline J gene. V usage is TRBV20-1 and J usage is TRBJ2-1; 12 positions match TRBD1. This CDR3 region has 17 residues. V was clipped by 6 bases and J by 7 bases; unmatched bases: 16. Germline V gene data show CDR1 as DFQATT and CDR2 as SNEGSKA (reference sequence). The CDR3 bases that were read are TGCAGTGCCCTGTCCGGGACAGGGGGCTTCATGGGGAATGAG. Residues: CSALSGTGGFMGNE. The whole CDR3 sequence is CSALSGTGGFMGNEQFF.